Listed below are T cell receptor beta chains from one sample, sequenced in a study of cytomegalovirus exposure and HLA in healthy donors. TCRdb's copy holds only in-frame clones and misses some; the assay was immunoSEQ multiplex PCR. The repertoire holds about 120,000 clones, 15% to 20% seen once, with about 3% in the top ten. The specimen sequenced was PBMCs. These receptors all come from a female donor in good health and CMV-seropositive. CDR3s include the opening cysteine and the closing phenylalanine or tryptophan. Fields, in order: V gene, CDR3 length, D gene, J gene, clone size, CDR3 DNA, CDR3 protein. D genes are given only for firm matches. Some rows have no size entry. The others give once, few or many, or a class for an expanded clone.

TRBV19	14	.	TRBJ1-5	few	TGTGCCAGTAGTTCCCGACAGGAAAATCAGCCCCAGCATTTT	CASSSRQENQPQHF
TRBV2	12	.	TRBJ2-5	few	TGTGCCAGCACCTCGCGGCAAGAGACCCAGTACTTC	CASTSRQETQYF
TRBV7-3	15	TRBD1	TRBJ2-1	few	TGTGCCAGCAGCTTGACAGGGGGCTCCTACAATGAGCAGTTCTTC	CASSLTGGSYNEQFF
TRBV9	15	TRBD2	TRBJ2-1	.	TGTGCCAGCAGCTCTACTAGCGGGCCTTACAATGAGCAGTTCTTC	CASSSTSGPYNEQFF
TRBV4-2	15	.	TRBJ2-7	few	TGTGCCAGCAGCCAAGATCGGGGATTAACCTACGAGCAGTACTTC	CASSQDRGLTYEQYF
TRBV9	16	TRBD1	TRBJ2-7	.	TGTGCCAGCAGCGCCGATCCGGGACAGGGGGCGGGGGAGCAGTACTTC	CASSADPGQGAGEQYF
TRBV10-3	16	.	TRBJ2-1	.	TGTGCCATCAGTGAAGGGCTAAGAAAGGGGTACAATGAGCAGTTCTTC	CAISEGLRKGYNEQFF
TRBV5-1	14	.	TRBJ1-1	few	TGCGCCAGCAGCTTCGGGGGGCCGAGTACTGAAGCTTTCTTT	CASSFGGPSTEAFF
TRBV4-2	16	TRBD1	TRBJ1-5	.	TGTGCCAGCAGCCAAGATAGGGGGCACAGCGATCAGCCCCAGCATTTT	CASSQDRGHSDQPQHF
TRBV6-6	13	.	TRBJ2-7	.	TGTGCCAGCAGTACCCGGTCCTCCTACGAGCAGTACTTC	CASSTRSSYEQYF
TRBV18	13	.	TRBJ2-7	few	TGTGCCAGCTCACCCGAACTCGGAGCAGGGACTTGTTTC	CASSPELGAGTCF
TRBV6-1	14	TRBD1	TRBJ1-2	few	TGTGCCAGCAGGGATACAGGGGATGGTGATGGCTACACCTTC	CASRDTGDGDGYTF
TRBV5-1	18	TRBD2	TRBJ2-1	few	TGCGCCAGCAGCTTGGTCGCGGCTGGTACTAGCGGCATGGATGAGCAGTTCTTC	CASSLVAAGTSGMDEQFF
TRBV6-5	15	TRBD1	TRBJ2-7	.	TGTGCCAGCAGTCGGCATCCGGGACAGGGGTACGAGCAGTACTTC	CASSRHPGQGYEQYF
TRBV5-1	14	.	TRBJ1-4	.	TGCGCCAGCAGCTCTCAGGGGTCTAATGAAAAACTGTTTTTT	CASSSQGSNEKLFF
TRBV19	15	.	TRBJ1-5	few	TGTGCCAGTAGTATTCCTTTAGGGGTAAGTCAGCCCCAGCATTTT	CASSIPLGVSQPQHF
TRBV4-2	13	.	TRBJ2-1	few	TGTGCCAGCAGCCAAGATGGGGGGAATGAGCAGTTCTTC	CASSQDGGNEQFF
TRBV4-3	15	.	TRBJ2-3	few	TGCGCCAGCAGCCAATCCCCTCGGAGCACAGATACGCAGTATTTT	CASSQSPRSTDTQYF
TRBV10-3	13	.	TRBJ1-1	few	TGTGCCATCGTCGAACAGCTGAACACTGAAGCTTTCTTT	CAIVEQLNTEAFF
TRBV10-1	14	TRBD1	TRBJ2-7	few	TGCGCCAGCAGTTCGACAGGGAGCTCCTACGAGCAGTACTTC	CASSSTGSSYEQYF
TRBV19	17	.	TRBJ1-3	few	TGTGCCAGTAGTACCTCGGGACTCTTCAGCTCTGGAAACACCATATATTTT	CASSTSGLFSSGNTIYF
TRBV7-9	13	.	TRBJ1-1	once	TGTGCCAGCAGCTTACGGACAGAGAATGAAGCTTTCTTT	CASSLRTENEAFF
TRBV6-5	15	TRBD2	TRBJ2-1	.	TGTGCCAGCAGTAAAACTAGCGGGAGATACAATGAGCAGTTCTTC	CASSKTSGRYNEQFF
TRBV10-3	15	.	TRBJ2-2	few	TGTGCCATCAGTGAGCGGGCCAGGGTCACCGGGGAGCTGTTTTTT	CAISERARVTGELFF
TRBV30	10	.	TRBJ2-7	few	TGTGCCTGGGGCCTCCAGGGGCAGTACTTC	CAWGLQGQYF
TRBV28	12	.	TRBJ2-7	few	TGTGCCAGCAGTCCCACTGTTCTCGAGCAGTACTTC	CASSPTVLEQYF
TRBV5-4	15	TRBD2	TRBJ2-5	few	TGTGCCAGCAGCTCCCGCAGCGGGGGGCAAGAGACCCAGTACTTC	CASSSRSGGQETQYF
TRBV21-1	16	.	TRBJ1-4	few	TGTGCCAGCGCGACGCCCGACAGGAAATTTAATGAAAAACTGTTTTTT	CASATPDRKFNEKLFF
TRBV7-6	15	TRBD2	TRBJ2-7	few	TGTGCCAGCGGCCCGACTAGCGGGATATCCGGCGAGCAGTACTTC	CASGPTSGISGEQYF
TRBV5-4	16	TRBD1	TRBJ1-2	.	TGTGCCAGCAGCTTCAGCTGGTGGGACAGGCGGGGGGGCTACACCTTC	CASSFSWWDRRGGYTF
TRBV21-1	16	.	TRBJ1-1	.	TGTGCCAGCAGCAAAAATCAGGGAATATGGAACACTGAAGCTTTCTTT	CASSKNQGIWNTEAFF
TRBV9	16	.	TRBJ2-2	.	TGTGCCAGCAGCGTAAGGCTCGGACATTTCGACGGGGAGCTGTTTTTT	CASSVRLGHFDGELFF
TRBV28	14	.	TRBJ1-2	few	TGTGCCAGCCGGATTCCGGGCAGGGGTTATGGCTACACCTTC	CASRIPGRGYGYTF
TRBV30	15	.	TRBJ1-5	.	TGTGCCTGGAGTCGACCCGACAGGATGAATCAGCCCCAGCATTTT	CAWSRPDRMNQPQHF
TRBV18	18	TRBD2	TRBJ2-3	.	TGTGCCAGCAATGTAATACCGGGACTAGCGGAGCCCACAGATACGCAGTATTTT	CASNVIPGLAEPTDTQYF
TRBV7-2	13	TRBD2	TRBJ2-7	.	TGTGCCAGCAGGTCGACTAGCGGGGGCGAGCAGTACTTC	CASRSTSGGEQYF
TRBV4-3	15	TRBD2	TRBJ2-5	few	TGCGCCAGCAGCGGTAGCGGGGGGGCCTGGGAGACCCAGTACTTC	CASSGSGGAWETQYF
TRBV25-1	15	.	TRBJ1-5	few	TGTGCCAGCAGTGATTCCCGGGGGGGAAATCAGCCCCAGCATTTT	CASSDSRGGNQPQHF
TRBV7-8	14	.	TRBJ2-7	few	TGTGCCAGCAGCTTAGGAGGCGAAGCCCACGAGCAGTACTTC	CASSLGGEAHEQYF